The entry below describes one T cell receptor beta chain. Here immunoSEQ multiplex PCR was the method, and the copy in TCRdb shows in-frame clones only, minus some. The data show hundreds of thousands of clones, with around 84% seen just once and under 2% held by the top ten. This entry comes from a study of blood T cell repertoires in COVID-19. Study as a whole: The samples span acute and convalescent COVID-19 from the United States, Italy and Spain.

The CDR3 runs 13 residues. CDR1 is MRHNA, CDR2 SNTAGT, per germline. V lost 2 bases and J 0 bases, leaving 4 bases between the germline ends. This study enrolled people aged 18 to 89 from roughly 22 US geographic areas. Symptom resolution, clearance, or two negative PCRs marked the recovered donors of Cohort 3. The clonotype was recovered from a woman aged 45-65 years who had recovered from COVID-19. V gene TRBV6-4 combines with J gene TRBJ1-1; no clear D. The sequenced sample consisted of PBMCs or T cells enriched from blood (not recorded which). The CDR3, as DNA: TGTGCCAGCAGTGACACTTTGAACACTGAAGCTTTCTTT. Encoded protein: CASSDTLNTEAFF.